This passage covers 5 T cell receptor beta chains from one sample sequenced in a study of T-cell reconstitution after alpha-beta-depleted transplantation in children. Unique molecular identifiers were used to barcode this TCRbeta library. TCRdb redid the calling of the PCR reads with MiXCR, one entry per CDR3 protein. The top ten clones hold approximately 38% of a sample with hundreds of thousands of distinct CDR3 sequences, 15% to 20% of them seen once. The sample here was PBMCs, mostly from graft donor cells, taken 360 days after TCRalphabeta/CD19-depleted stem cell transplant. These receptors came from a male patient aged 2-15 years who had a stem cell transplant for acute lymphoblastic leukemia, so the T cells may come from the graft donor.

This chain links TRBV29-1 with TRBJ2-1, with 11 bases fitting TRBD2. CDR1 is SQVTM and CDR2 is ANQGSEA in the germline V gene. CDR3 length equals 15 residues. The V segment lost 7 bases and the J segment 1 base; nucleotides outside the gene matches: 6. In DNA, the CDR3 is TGCAGCGCTTGGACTAGCGGGCATTCCTACAATGAGCAGTTCTTC. Translation gives CSAWTSGHSYNEQFF.

This clonotype was recorded a few times. The rearrangement links TRBV29-1 to TRBJ2-1, with TRBD1 matching 8 bases. The germline gives CDR1 SQVTM, CDR2 ANQGSEA. There are 13 residues in the CDR3. Trimming cost V 7 bases and J 0 bases; bases outside gene matches: 2. CDR3: CSADRASYNEQFF. CDR3 sequence (DNA): TGCAGCGCGGACAGGGCCTCCTACAATGAGCAGTTCTTC.

The CDR3 protein is CASSRVGNFNEQFF. The CDR3 region has the DNA TGTGCCAGCAGCAGGGTAGGTAATTTTAATGAGCAGTTCTTC. The chain joins TRBV4-2 to TRBJ2-1; D ambiguous. The CDR3 spans 14 residues. Germline loops: CDR1 LGHNA, CDR2 YNFKEQ. V was clipped by 5 bases and J by 7 bases, with 15 bases between them.

The genes are TRBV20-1 and TRBJ2-2; TRBD2 might be the D (7 bases). The CDR3 totals 14 residues. Trimming removed 6 bases at V and 5 bases at J, with 16 bases between. The germline V gene has CDR1 DFQATT and CDR2 SNEGSKA (reference sequence). DNA of the CDR3: TGCAGTGCCCCGAGGGGGGGCTCAACCGGGGAGCTGTTTTTT. Translating gives CSAPRGGSTGELFF.

In this sample, this clonotype turned up a few times. The chain is built from TRBV9 and TRBJ1-1; D is ambiguous. Germline CDR1 is SGDLS and CDR2 is YYNGEE. Trimming shortened V by 3 bases and J by 5 bases, and 17 bases separated the two germline ends. This CDR3 comprises 15 residues. The DNA for the CDR3 is TGTGCCAGCAGCGGAGAGAGGTGGAGGGAAACTGAAGCTTTCTTT. As protein: CASSGERWRETEAFF.